Shown below are 29 T cell receptor beta chains from a single sample sequenced in a study of T-cell reconstitution after alpha-beta-depleted transplantation in children. Unique molecular identifiers were incorporated during preparation of the TCRbeta library. A single record per CDR3 protein comes from TCRdb applying MiXCR to the PCR reads. The table lists about 340,000 distinct CDR3 sequences, 10% of them singletons, with roughly 2.5% in the top ten. The material sequenced was PBMCs from the stem cell graft donor, taken from the stem cell graft. These receptors all come from a human donor who donated a stem cell graft to a child with acute lymphoblastic leukemia.

The sample holds a few counts of this clonotype. The chain uses TRBV27 and TRBJ2-7; 7 bases match TRBD1. CDR3 length: 16 residues. The J segment lost 2 bases and the V segment lost 2 bases, leaving 9 bases of the junction unmatched. Germline CDR1 reads MNHEY; CDR2 reads SMNVEV (reference sequence). The CDR3 DNA reads as TGTGCCAGCAGTTTACGCGGGCGGACAGGCCCCTACGAGCAGTACTTC. Amino acids: CASSLRGRTGPYEQYF.

This clonotype came up a few times. V usage is TRBV5-1 and J usage is TRBJ2-3; perhaps TRBD2 as D (6 bases). The CDR3 covers 13 residues. Germline V gene data show CDR1 as SGHRS and CDR2 as YFSETQ. Trimming shortened V by 4 bases and J by 5 bases, and 11 bases separated the two germline ends. This chain's CDR3 is CASSVGSGDTQYF. The CDR3 DNA sequence: TGCGCCAGCAGCGTTGGTAGCGGAGATACGCAGTATTTT.

The gene calls are TRBV6-4 and TRBJ2-5, with 8 bases aligning to TRBD1. The CDR3 is made up of 15 amino acids. CDR1 and CDR2 from the germline V gene are MRHNA and SNTAGT. The V gene end was trimmed by 5 bases and the J gene end by 5 bases; junction bases not matched to a gene: 10. The CDR3: CASSRTGGQVETQYF. For the CDR3, the DNA is TGTGCCAGCAGTCGCACAGGGGGGCAAGTTGAGACCCAGTACTTC.

This chain connects TRBV11-1 to TRBJ2-7, with D possibly TRBD1 on 6 matching bases. The CDR3 is 18 residues long. V was pared by 5 bases and J by 0 bases, with 23 bases between. The germline V gene encodes CDR1 SGHAT and CDR2 FQDESV (reference sequence). For the CDR3, the DNA is TGTGCCAGCAGCAAAGATGGACAGCTGGAAGTTAGCTCCTACGAGCAGTACTTC. Its translation: CASSKDGQLEVSSYEQYF. Combining the CDR3 with reference TRBV11-1 and TRBJ2-7 gives the whole variable domain EAEVAQSPRYKITEKSQAVAFWCDPISGHATLYWYRQILGQGPELLVQFQDESVVDDSQLPKDRFSAERLKGVDSTLKIQPAELGDSAMYLCASSKDGQLEVSSYEQYFGPGTRLTVT.

The V gene is TRBV11-2, the J gene TRBJ2-6; unclear D gene. The germline CDR1 and CDR2 sequences are SGHAT and FQNNGV. The CDR3 is 15 residues long. The V gene lost 3 bases and the J gene lost 3 bases, with 9 bases spanning the gap. CDR3 protein: CASSLSHGGANVLTF. The CDR3 DNA reads TGTGCCAGCAGCTTGAGTCACGGTGGGGCCAACGTCCTGACTTTC. Looking up the rest from reference TRBV11-2 and TRBJ2-6 gives the full variable domain: EAGVAQSPRYKIIEKRQSVAFWCNPISGHATLYWYQQILGQGPKLLIQFQNNGVVDDSQLPKDRFSAERLKGVDSTLKIQPAKLEDSAVYLCASSLSHGGANVLTFGAGSRLTVL.

In its sample, this clonotype was seen a few times. Here the CDR3 reads CASSLRTDLTRSSYEQYF. In nucleotides, the CDR3 is TGCGCCAGCAGCTTGAGGACGGACCTAACCCGGAGCTCCTACGAGCAGTACTTC. This chain joins TRBV5-1 and TRBJ2-7, with D uncertain. Germline V gene lookup returns CDR1 SGHRS and CDR2 YFSETQ. CDR3 length equals 18 residues. V lost 1 base to trimming and J lost 0 bases, with 20 bases between them.

This clonotype was recorded a few times. The J gene is TRBJ1-1, the V gene TRBV28; D is ambiguous. V dropped 5 bases and J dropped 7 bases, with 14 bases sitting between them. Germline V gene sequence: CDR1 MDHEN, CDR2 SYDVKM. CDR3 length equals 13 residues. CDR3 sequence (DNA): TGTGCCAGCAGTCCTTTGACGGTCTATGAAGCTTTCTTT. Protein product: CASSPLTVYEAFF.

This clonotype has just a few counts. V usage is TRBV7-2 and J usage is TRBJ2-7; a weak D match, TRBD2 (5 bases). CDR1 is SGHTA and CDR2 is FQGNSA in the germline V gene. The V gene lost 5 bases and the J gene lost 12 bases, with 14 bases spanning the gap. This CDR3 spans 11 amino acids. CDR3 region: CASSELAAWYF. The CDR3 nucleotides read TGTGCCAGCAGCGAGCTAGCCGCGTGGTACTTC.

This rearrangement joins TRBV24-1 to TRBJ2-1; maybe TRBD1 (6 bases). From germline, CDR1 is KGHDR and CDR2 SFDVKD. The V gene lost 6 bases and the J gene lost 4 bases, with 18 bases spanning the gap. The CDR3 consists of 16 residues. Here the CDR3 DNA reads TGTGCCACCAGTCCCACAGGGAAGGGCTCTTACAATGAGCAGTTCTTC. Its protein product is CATSPTGKGSYNEQFF.

The V and J genes are TRBV3-1 and TRBJ1-4; D gene ambiguous. Germline V gene data show CDR1 as LGHDT and CDR2 as YNNKEL (reference sequence). The CDR3 length is 15 residues. The V end lost 2 bases, the J end lost 5 bases, and 12 bases lay between the germline ends. The CDR3 is CASSQKRVKNEKLFF. The CDR3, as DNA: TGTGCCAGCAGCCAAAAACGGGTGAAAAATGAAAAACTGTTTTTT.

This clonotype was seen many times. The CDR3 bases are TGTGCCAGTCAACCGGCAGGGCGCTATGGCTACACCTTC. The encoded protein is CASQPAGRYGYTF. This chain uses TRBV6-2 or TRBV6-3 with TRBJ1-2, with D tentatively TRBD1 (5 bases). Germline assignment: CDR1 MNHEY and CDR2 SVGEGT. The V and J ends lost 9 bases and 4 bases respectively, with 15 bases between them. The CDR3 is made up of 13 amino acids.

This clonotype was counted at least ten times. This chain joins TRBV28 and TRBJ1-5; 8 bases are a match to TRBD1. This CDR3 contains 15 residues. J gave up 7 bases and V 3 bases, and 8 bases lay outside the gene matches. The V gene's germline CDR1 is MDHEN and CDR2 SYDVKM. CDR3 residues: CASSLLSGGMQPQHF. CDR3 DNA: TGTGCCAGCAGTTTGCTCTCAGGGGGCATGCAGCCCCAGCATTTT.

The sample holds a few counts of this clonotype. V is TRBV5-1 and J is TRBJ2-6; D is unresolved. This CDR3 region has 16 residues. Germline assignment: CDR1 SGHRS and CDR2 YFSETQ. V lost 2 bases and J lost 2, with 11 bases in between. CDR3 sequence: CASSFPDSAGANVLTF. The CDR3 coding sequence is TGCGCCAGCAGCTTTCCCGACTCGGCTGGGGCCAACGTCCTGACTTTC. The full variable domain, with the rest looked up from reference TRBV5-1 and TRBJ2-6, is KAGVTQTPRYLIKTRGQQVTLSCSPISGHRSVSWYQQTPGQGLQFLFEYFSETQRNKGNFPGRFSGRQFSNSRSEMNVSTLELGDSALYLCASSFPDSAGANVLTFGAGSRLTVL.

As DNA, the CDR3 is TGCGCCAGCAGCTGGGGGGACAGGGGCGGCTACGAGCAGTACTTC. Its protein product is CASSWGDRGGYEQYF. The rearrangement uses TRBV5-1 and TRBJ2-7, with 10 bases aligning to TRBD1. The trim removed 3 bases at V and 3 bases at J, leaving 6 bases unmatched. Germline values: CDR1 SGHRS, CDR2 YFSETQ. The CDR3 has 15 residues.

The chain combines TRBV19 with TRBJ1-5; D possibly corresponds to TRBD1 (6 bases). V was clipped by 3 bases and J by 4 bases, with 22 bases between them. The CDR3 totals 18 residues. CDR1 LNHDA and CDR2 SQIVND come from the germline V gene (reference sequence). CDR3 DNA sequence: TGTGCCAGTAGTATGTTGGACAGTGGGACTACTATGAATCAGCCCCAGCATTTT. The encoded protein is CASSMLDSGTTMNQPQHF.

The chain recombines TRBV12-3 or TRBV12-4 with TRBJ1-3, with TRBD1 matching 10 bases. Trimming took 8 bases from V and 3 from J; bases not matched to a gene: 10. The length of the CDR3 is 16 residues. In nucleotides, the CDR3 is TGTGCCAGCTCAATGACAGGGGGCGCGTATGGAAACACCATATATTTT. It yields the protein CASSMTGGAYGNTIYF.

This clonotype was counted a few times. The chain recombines TRBV5-1 with TRBJ2-7, with TRBD2 identical over 10 bases. With V trimmed by 6 bases and J by 1 base, 4 bases remained unmatched. The germline CDR1 and CDR2 sequences are SGHRS and YFSETQ. The CDR3 has 14 amino acids. The DNA for the CDR3 is TGCGCCAGCAAGGGACTAGCGACTTCCTACGAGCAGTACTTC. Its protein product is CASKGLATSYEQYF.

The genes are TRBV6-1 and TRBJ1-2; no clear D. The germline gives CDR1 MNHNS, CDR2 SASEGT. CDR3 length equals 15 residues. Trimming left V 2 bases short and J 5 bases short, with 15 bases between. CDR3 in amino acids: CASSEPPGFLYGYTF. DNA for the CDR3: TGTGCCAGCAGTGAACCACCAGGTTTTCTTTATGGCTACACCTTC.

In this sample, this clonotype turned up a few times. This chain links TRBV4-2 with TRBJ2-1; D tentatively fits TRBD1 or TRBD2 (7 bases each). Trimming shortened V by 11 bases and J by 4 bases, and 15 bases separated the two germline ends. This CDR3 comprises 13 residues. Per germline, CDR1 LGHNA and CDR2 YNFKEQ. Written as DNA, the CDR3 is TGTGCCGCCAGCGGGACAGCTTACAATGAGCAGTTCTTC. Translated: CAASGTAYNEQFF.

The chain is built from TRBV7-9 and TRBJ2-3, with 10 nucleotides matching TRBD2. The junction had 2 bases not matched to a gene; V was cut back by 2 bases and J by 0 bases. The CDR3 totals 16 residues. The germline V gene has CDR1 SEHNR and CDR2 FQNEAQ (reference sequence). CDR3 loop: CASSLTSGASTDTQYF. The CDR3 coding sequence is TGTGCCAGCAGCTTAACTAGCGGGGCTAGCACAGATACGCAGTATTTT.

This clonotype was seen only a few times. This chain links TRBV15 with TRBJ2-7; TRBD2 is a possible D gene (6 bases). V dropped 3 bases and J dropped 3 bases, with 9 bases sitting between them. CDR1 and CDR2 from the germline V gene are LNHNV and YYDKDF (reference sequence). The CDR3 is made up of 13 amino acids. The CDR3 is CATSRGLGYEQYF. In DNA form, the CDR3 reads TGTGCCACCAGCAGGGGACTCGGCTACGAGCAGTACTTC.

There are a few counts of this clonotype. The V call is TRBV10-3, the J call TRBJ2-1, with D tentatively TRBD1 (6 bases). V lost 6 bases, J lost 1 base, and 16 bases lay in between. Germline CDR1 reads ENHRY; CDR2 reads SYGVKD. CDR3 length: 16 residues. The CDR3: CAIRNRQGPSYNEQFF. The CDR3 bases are TGTGCCATCAGGAACCGTCAGGGGCCATCCTACAATGAGCAGTTCTTC.

The J gene is TRBJ2-5, the V gene TRBV5-1; D call uncertain. V lost 1 base and J lost 2, with 9 bases in between. There are 14 residues in the CDR3. CDR1 and CDR2 from the germline V gene are SGHRS and YFSETQ. CDR3 DNA: TGCGCCAGCAGCTTGTTAGGGCAGCAAGAGACCCAGTACTTC. This codes for CASSLLGQQETQYF.

V and J are TRBV6-1 and TRBJ1-3; no definite D call. This CDR3 spans 17 amino acids. V was clipped by 6 bases and J by 2 bases, with 20 bases between them. Germline values: CDR1 MNHNS, CDR2 SASEGT. CDR3 region: CASSPSGEGKAGNTIYF. The CDR3 DNA reads as TGTGCCAGCAGCCCGTCTGGGGAGGGAAAGGCTGGAAACACCATATATTTT.

This clonotype was found a few times. The chain has TRBV5-1 and TRBJ2-7; 16 bases agree with TRBD2. The germline gives CDR1 SGHRS, CDR2 YFSETQ. J gave up 8 bases and V 4 bases, and 9 bases lay outside the gene matches. The CDR3 sequence is 16 residues long. CDR3 protein: CASSDGTSGRGRKQYF. The CDR3 DNA sequence: TGCGCCAGCAGCGACGGGACTAGCGGGAGGGGCAGGAAGCAGTACTTC.

This clonotype was detected a few times. This chain joins TRBV28 and TRBJ2-1, with 10 nucleotides matching TRBD1. Trimming took 6 bases from V and 4 from J; bases not matched to a gene: 6. This CDR3 region has 15 residues. CDR1 MDHEN and CDR2 SYDVKM come from the germline V gene. The CDR3 DNA reads TGTGCCAGCAGGCTGGGGACAGGGGTTTACAATGAGCAGTTCTTC. It translates to CASRLGTGVYNEQFF. The full variable domain, with the rest looked up from reference TRBV28 and TRBJ2-1, is DVKVTQSSRYLVKRTGEKVFLECVQDMDHENMFWYRQDPGLGLRLIYFSYDVKMKEKGDIPEGYSVSREKKERFSLILESASTNQTSMYLCASRLGTGVYNEQFFGPGTRLTVL.

This chain joins TRBV5-1 and TRBJ2-7, with D possibly matching TRBD2 (6 bases). Between the trimmed V and J ends, which lost 0 bases and 5 bases, there was a span of 12 bases. This CDR3 is 14 amino acids long. Germline CDR1 and CDR2: SGHRS and YFSETQ. CDR3 amino acids: CASSLVAGSDEQYF. The DNA for the CDR3 is TGCGCCAGCAGCTTGGTCGCGGGATCTGACGAGCAGTACTTC.

The rearrangement links TRBV15 to TRBJ1-2, with a possible D match to TRBD1 (5 bases). Trimming removed 0 bases from V and 10 bases from J, with 15 bases in between. The CDR3 runs to 14 residues. Germline values: CDR1 LNHNV, CDR2 YYDKDF (reference sequence). The CDR3: CATSRDGDVWDYTF. In DNA, the CDR3 is TGTGCCACCAGCAGAGATGGGGACGTCTGGGACTACACCTTC. Combining the CDR3 with reference TRBV15 and TRBJ1-2 gives the whole variable domain DAMVIQNPRYQVTQFGKPVTLSCSQTLNHNVMYWYQQKSSQAPKLLFHYYDKDFNNEADTPDNFQSRRPNTSFCFLDIRSPGLGDTAMYLCATSRDGDVWDYTFGSGTRLTVV.

This clonotype appeared a single time. With a much larger clone just one base away, this may be a read error. This chain joins TRBV5-1 and TRBJ2-5; D gene ambiguous. The CDR3 length is 13 residues. Germline CDR1 SGHRS, CDR2 YFSETQ. The DNA of the CDR3 is TGCGCCAGCAGCTTGGGAGCCGGAGAGACCCAGAACTTC. Residues: CASSLGAGETQNF. Full variable domain (missing parts from reference TRBV5-1 and TRBJ2-5): KAGVTQTPRYLIKTRGQQVTLSCSPISGHRSVSWYQQTPGQGLQFLFEYFSETQRNKGNFPGRFSGRQFSNSRSEMNVSTLELGDSALYLCASSLGAGETQNFGPGTRLLVL.